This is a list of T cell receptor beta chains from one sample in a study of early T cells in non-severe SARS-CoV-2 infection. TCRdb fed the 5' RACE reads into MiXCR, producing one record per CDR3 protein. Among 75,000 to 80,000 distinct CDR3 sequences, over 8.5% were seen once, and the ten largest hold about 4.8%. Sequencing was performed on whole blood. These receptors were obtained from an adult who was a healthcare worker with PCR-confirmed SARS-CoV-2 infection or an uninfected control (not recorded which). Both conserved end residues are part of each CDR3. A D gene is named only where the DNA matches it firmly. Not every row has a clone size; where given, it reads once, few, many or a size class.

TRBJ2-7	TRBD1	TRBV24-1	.	CATSAGTGTYEQYF	TGTGCCACCAGTGCCGGGACAGGGACCTACGAGCAGTACTTC
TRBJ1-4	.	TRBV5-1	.	CASSPGIQGVEKLFF	TGCGCCAGCAGCCCCGGAATACAGGGTGTAGAAAAACTGTTTTTT
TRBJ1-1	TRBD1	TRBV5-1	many	CASSSTPTGMNTEAFF	TGCGCCAGCAGCTCCACCCCGACAGGGATGAACACTGAAGCTTTCTTT
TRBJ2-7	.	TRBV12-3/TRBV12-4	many	CASSLVNPGSYEQYF	TGTGCCAGCAGTTTAGTAAATCCGGGCTCCTACGAGCAGTACTTC
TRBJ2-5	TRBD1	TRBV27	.	CASTGTGTGAFGTQYF	TGTGCCAGCACCGGGACCGGGACAGGGGCCTTTGGGACCCAGTACTTC
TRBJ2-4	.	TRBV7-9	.	CASSPIQAKNIQYF	TGTGCCAGCAGCCCTATACAAGCCAAAAACATTCAGTACTTC
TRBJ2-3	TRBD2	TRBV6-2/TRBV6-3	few	CASSRTSGRATATDTQYF	TGTGCCAGCAGCCGGACTAGCGGGAGGGCCACCGCCACAGATACGCAGTATTTT
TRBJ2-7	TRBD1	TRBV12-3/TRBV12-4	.	CASRSGTDSYEQYF	TGTGCCAGCCGTTCCGGGACAGACTCCTACGAGCAGTACTTC
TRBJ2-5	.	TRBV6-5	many	CASSYGRRETQYF	TGTGCCAGCAGTTACGGAAGAAGGGAGACCCAGTACTTC
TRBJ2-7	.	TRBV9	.	CASSVNIRAGERVYF	TGTGCCAGCAGCGTAAATATACGGGCGGGCGAGCGGGTATACTTC
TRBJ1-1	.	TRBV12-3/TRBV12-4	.	CASTLDGLNTEAFF	TGTGCCAGCACTTTGGACGGGCTGAACACTGAAGCTTTCTTT
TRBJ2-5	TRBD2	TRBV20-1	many	CSASWASGRQETQYF	TGCAGTGCTAGTTGGGCTAGCGGGCGGCAAGAGACCCAGTACTTC
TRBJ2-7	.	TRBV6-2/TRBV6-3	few	CASRFSYEQYF	TGTGCCAGCAGATTCTCCTACGAGCAGTACTTC
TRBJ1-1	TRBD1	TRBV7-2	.	CASSPWRRDRGLHTEAFF	TGTGCCAGCAGCCCCTGGAGGCGGGACAGGGGGCTTCACACTGAAGCTTTCTTT
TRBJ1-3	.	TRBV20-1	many	CSARGENTIYF	TGCAGTGCTAGGGGTGAAAACACCATATATTTT
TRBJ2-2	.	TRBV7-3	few	CASSLAGARGTNTGELFF	TGTGCCAGCAGCTTGGCTGGTGCGCGGGGTACGAACACCGGGGAGCTGTTTTTT
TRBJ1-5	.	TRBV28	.	CASSLPRGGNQPQHF	TGTGCCAGCAGTCTCCCCAGGGGCGGCAATCAGCCCCAGCATTTT
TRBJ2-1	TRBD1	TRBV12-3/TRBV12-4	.	CASSLTGGEQFF	TGTGCCAGCAGTTTAACAGGGGGTGAGCAGTTCTTC
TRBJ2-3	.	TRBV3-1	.	CSSSPPGVDTQYF	TGTTCCAGCAGCCCTCCCGGCGTAGATACGCAGTATTTT
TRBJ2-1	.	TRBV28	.	CASSFRLAPNEQFF	TGTGCCAGCAGTTTTAGGCTAGCGCCCAATGAGCAGTTCTTC
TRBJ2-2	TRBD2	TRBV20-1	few	CSARFPSGSRGELFF	TGCAGTGCTAGATTCCCTAGCGGGAGTCGCGGGGAGCTGTTTTTT
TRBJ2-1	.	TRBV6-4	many	CASSEGKDVSEQFF	TGTGCCAGCAGTGAGGGGAAGGATGTGAGTGAGCAGTTCTTC
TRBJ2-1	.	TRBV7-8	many	CASSLARDGLRSFF	TGTGCCAGCAGCTTAGCGCGGGACGGTCTGAGGAGTTTCTTC
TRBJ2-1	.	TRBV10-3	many	CAISEGNYNEQFF	TGTGCCATCAGTGAGGGCAACTACAATGAGCAGTTCTTC
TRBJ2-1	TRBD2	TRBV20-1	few	CSASGLAGKSYNEQFF	TGCAGTGCTAGTGGACTAGCGGGAAAGTCCTACAATGAGCAGTTCTTC
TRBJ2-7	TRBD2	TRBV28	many	CASSSPGLAGGLAYEQYF	TGTGCCAGCAGTTCCCCGGGACTAGCGGGAGGGCTGGCGTACGAGCAGTACTTC
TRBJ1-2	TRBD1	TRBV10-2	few	CATGQGTNYGYTF	TGCGCCACCGGACAGGGAACTAACTATGGCTACACCTTC
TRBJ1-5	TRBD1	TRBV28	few	CASSTGGIYSNQPQHF	TGTGCCAGCAGTACAGGGGGGATTTATAGCAATCAGCCCCAGCATTTT
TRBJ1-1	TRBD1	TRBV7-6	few	CASSLGSHRGITEAFF	TGTGCCAGCAGCTTAGGGTCCCACAGGGGGATCACTGAAGCTTTCTTT
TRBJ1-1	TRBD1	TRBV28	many	CASSLTGGRTEAFF	TGTGCCAGCAGTCTGACAGGGGGGCGCACTGAAGCTTTCTTT
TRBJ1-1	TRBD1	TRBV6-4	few	CASSAGTGTEAFF	TGTGCCAGCAGCGCCGGGACAGGGACTGAAGCTTTCTTT
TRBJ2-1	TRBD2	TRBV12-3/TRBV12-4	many	CASSLALAGIAYNEQFF	TGTGCCAGCAGTTTAGCGTTAGCGGGAATTGCCTACAATGAGCAGTTCTTC
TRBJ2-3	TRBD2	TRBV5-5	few	CASSRVPGTSGSTDTQYF	TGTGCCAGCAGCCGGGTCCCCGGGACTAGCGGCAGCACAGATACGCAGTATTTT
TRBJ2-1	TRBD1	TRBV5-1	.	CASSPGQDPNEQFF	TGCGCCAGCAGCCCTGGACAGGATCCCAATGAGCAGTTCTTC
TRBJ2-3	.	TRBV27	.	CASQRDRRALSQYF	TGTGCCAGCCAGCGGGACAGGAGGGCCCTATCGCAGTATTTT
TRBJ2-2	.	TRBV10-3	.	CATRGDTGELFF	TGTGCCACGAGGGGTGACACCGGGGAGCTGTTTTTT
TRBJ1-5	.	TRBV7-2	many	CASSLVSGGQPQHF	TGTGCCAGCAGCTTAGTTTCTGGGGGGCAGCCCCAGCATTTT
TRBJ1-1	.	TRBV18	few	CASSPRRTENTEAFF	TGTGCCAGCTCACCACGCCGAACAGAGAACACTGAAGCTTTCTTT
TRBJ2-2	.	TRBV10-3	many	CATGSRTGELFF	TGTGCCACCGGGAGTCGAACCGGGGAGCTGTTTTTT